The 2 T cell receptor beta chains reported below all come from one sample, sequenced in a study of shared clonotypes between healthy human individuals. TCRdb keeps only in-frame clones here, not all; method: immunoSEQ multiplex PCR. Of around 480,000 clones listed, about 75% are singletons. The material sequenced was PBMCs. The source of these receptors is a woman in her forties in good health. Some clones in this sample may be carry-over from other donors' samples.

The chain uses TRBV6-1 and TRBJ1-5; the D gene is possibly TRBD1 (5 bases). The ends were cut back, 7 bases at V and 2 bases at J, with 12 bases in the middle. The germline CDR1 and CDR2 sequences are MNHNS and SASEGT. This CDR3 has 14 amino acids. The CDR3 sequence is CASNQGSRNQPQHF. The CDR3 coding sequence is TGTGCCAGCAATCAGGGAAGTCGCAATCAGCCCCAGCATTTT.

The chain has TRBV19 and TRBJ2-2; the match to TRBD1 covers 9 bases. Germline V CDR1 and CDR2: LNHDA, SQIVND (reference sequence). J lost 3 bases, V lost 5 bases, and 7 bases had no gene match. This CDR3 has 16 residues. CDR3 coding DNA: TGTGCCAGTAGTCCCGCACAGGGGGCGTACACCGGGGAGCTGTTTTTT. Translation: CASSPAQGAYTGELFF.